Listed below are T cell receptor beta chains from one sample, sequenced in a study of CD4 T cells in relation to SARS-CoV-2 and coronaviruses. Assay: immunoSEQ multiplex PCR; the TCRdb copy retains only in-frame clones and omits some. Of 15,000 to 20,000 clones listed, around 82% are singletons. Antigens of these TCRs are unknown. The material sequenced was CD4+ T cells from PBMCs, cultured in vitro. All receptors derive from a human donor in good health. The CDR3 runs from the conserved cysteine through the conserved F or W. D genes are given only for firm matches. A clone size is listed for some rows: how often the clone was seen (once, few, many), or a class if it is expanded.

D: .; length: 13; size: .; V: TRBV18; J: TRBJ2-1; DNA: TGTGCCAGCTCACCACCACAGGCCGCTGAGCAGTTCTTC; CDR3: CASSPPQAAEQFF
D: TRBD2; length: 16; size: .; V: TRBV6-4; J: TRBJ2-2; DNA: TGTGCCAGCAGTGAGGCTAGCGGGAGTGGCGCCGGGGAGCTGTTTTTT; CDR3: CASSEASGSGAGELFF
D: TRBD1; length: 15; size: .; V: TRBV10-3; J: TRBJ2-7; DNA: TGTGCCATCAGTGATGCACAGGGGAAGTCCTACGAGCAGTACTTC; CDR3: CAISDAQGKSYEQYF
D: TRBD1; length: 15; size: .; V: TRBV7-6; J: TRBJ1-6; DNA: TGTGCCAGCAGCTTAGCGGACAGGGATAATTCACCCCTCCACTTT; CDR3: CASSLADRDNSPLHF
D: .; length: 14; size: few; V: TRBV5-4; J: TRBJ1-1; DNA: TGTGCCAGCAGTCAAGACAGGTCTAACACTGAAGCTTTCTTT; CDR3: CASSQDRSNTEAFF
D: .; length: 12; size: .; V: TRBV9; J: TRBJ1-2; DNA: TGTGCCAGCAGCGTACAACATGATGGCTACACCTTC; CDR3: CASSVQHDGYTF
D: TRBD2; length: 18; size: .; V: TRBV19; J: TRBJ2-4; DNA: TGTGCCAGTAGTATAGGCGACGGGAGGCCTCTAGCCAAAAACATTCAGTACTTC; CDR3: CASSIGDGRPLAKNIQYF
D: TRBD1; length: 15; size: .; V: TRBV7-8; J: TRBJ1-6; DNA: TGTGCCAGCAGGGCAGGGGGCAGGGATAATTCACCCCTCCACTTT; CDR3: CASRAGGRDNSPLHF
D: TRBD1; length: 15; size: .; V: TRBV6-5; J: TRBJ1-1; DNA: TGTGCCAGCAGTCCCGGGACAGGGGGCATGTTGGCGGCTTTCTTT; CDR3: CASSPGTGGMLAAFF
D: TRBD1; length: 14; size: few; V: TRBV9; J: TRBJ1-6; DNA: TGTGCCAGCCGGGCCGGACAGGGAGGTTCACCCCTCCACTTT; CDR3: CASRAGQGGSPLHF
D: .; length: 14; size: .; V: TRBV2; J: TRBJ1-2; DNA: TGTGCCAGCAGTGAAGGTGGGGGATACTATGGCTACACCTTC; CDR3: CASSEGGGYYGYTF
D: .; length: 11; size: .; V: TRBV24-1; J: TRBJ2-3; DNA: TGTGCCACCAGGGAATCAGATACGCAGTATTTT; CDR3: CATRESDTQYF
D: .; length: 12; size: .; V: TRBV18; J: TRBJ1-1; DNA: TGTGCCAGCTCACCAGAGACAGAAAAAGCTTTCTTT; CDR3: CASSPETEKAFF
D: .; length: 15; size: .; V: TRBV4-1; J: TRBJ2-3; DNA: TGCGCCAGCAGCCAAGAGAACAAAAACACAGATACGCAGTATTTT; CDR3: CASSQENKNTDTQYF
D: TRBD1; length: 15; size: .; V: TRBV28; J: TRBJ1-2; DNA: TGTGCCAGCAGTTTCGTAGGGGGCCGCGGCTATGGCTACACCTTC; CDR3: CASSFVGGRGYGYTF
D: .; length: 15; size: .; V: TRBV9; J: TRBJ2-7; DNA: TGTGCCAGCAGCCCACTGTCCGGGACGACTACCGAGCAGTACTTC; CDR3: CASSPLSGTTTEQYF
D: .; length: 15; size: .; V: TRBV5-1; J: TRBJ1-2; DNA: TGCGCCAGCAGCATCGCCCCGACATCCTCCTATGGCTACACCTTC; CDR3: CASSIAPTSSYGYTF
D: TRBD1; length: 12; size: .; V: TRBV2; J: TRBJ2-1; DNA: TGTGCCAGCAGGCAGGACAGGGGTGAGCAGTTCTTC; CDR3: CASRQDRGEQFF
D: TRBD2; length: 16; size: .; V: TRBV7-3; J: TRBJ2-3; DNA: TGTGCCAGCAGCTTAAACCCGGGGGGGAACACAGATACGCAGTATTTT; CDR3: CASSLNPGGNTDTQYF
D: .; length: 11; size: .; V: TRBV20-1; J: TRBJ1-3; DNA: TGCAGTGCCGGGGTAGGGAACACCATATATTTT; CDR3: CSAGVGNTIYF
D: .; length: 17; size: .; V: TRBV10-1; J: TRBJ2-1; DNA: TGCGCCAGCAGTGAGTCGGGGGGCGGGAGAAGGGACAATGAGCAGTTCTTC; CDR3: CASSESGGGRRDNEQFF
D: TRBD2; length: 13; size: .; V: TRBV6-5; J: TRBJ2-7; DNA: TGTGCCAGCAGTATAGCGGGAGGGGACGAGCAGTACTTC; CDR3: CASSIAGGDEQYF
D: .; length: 13; size: .; V: TRBV6-6; J: TRBJ2-1; DNA: TGTGCCAGCAGTAGACCCGAAAACAATGAGCAGTTCTTC; CDR3: CASSRPENNEQFF
D: TRBD2; length: 15; size: .; V: TRBV7-2; J: TRBJ2-5; DNA: TGTGCCAGCAGTCAAACTAGCGGGGGGAAAGAGACCCAGTACTTC; CDR3: CASSQTSGGKETQYF
D: TRBD1; length: 16; size: .; V: TRBV27; J: TRBJ1-2; DNA: TGTGCCAGCAGTTTAACCGGGACAGGGGCCCTATATGGCTACACCTTC; CDR3: CASSLTGTGALYGYTF
D: TRBD1; length: 14; size: .; V: TRBV6-2/TRBV6-3; J: TRBJ1-1; DNA: TGTGCCAGCAGTTACGACAGGGGGAGCGCTGAAGCTTTCTTT; CDR3: CASSYDRGSAEAFF
D: TRBD1; length: 18; size: .; V: TRBV25-1; J: TRBJ1-5; DNA: TGTGCCAGCAGTGAAATCGAAACCGGGACAGGGAGAAATCAGCCCCAGCATTTT; CDR3: CASSEIETGTGRNQPQHF
D: .; length: 12; size: .; V: TRBV19; J: TRBJ1-1; DNA: TGTGCCAGTAGTACTGGGTACCCTGAAGCTTTCTTT; CDR3: CASSTGYPEAFF
D: TRBD1; length: 15; size: few; V: TRBV7-3; J: TRBJ1-6; DNA: TGTGCCAGCTCCAACCAAGGGGGCTTGAATTCACCCCTCCACTTT; CDR3: CASSNQGGLNSPLHF